The 10 T cell receptor beta chains presented below share a single source sample, sequenced in a study of cytomegalovirus exposure and HLA in healthy donors (dated by TCRdb to 2016 to 2017). Library creation used the immunoSEQ multiplex PCR assay. The table comes from immuneACCESS by way of TCRdb, which keeps in-frame sequences with V and J called. Part of the clones is missing from these tables; in studies checked, under half for an unresolved V gene and the rest for unknown reasons. This sample holds more than 55,000 clones; 70% to 90% were observed only once. Over 1% of the sample comes from the top ten. Sequences were obtained from PBMCs. The receptors were gathered from a woman aged 18-29 years in good health and CMV-seronegative.

The J gene is TRBJ2-7, the V gene TRBV2; D gene ambiguous. CDR1 and CDR2 (germline): SNHLY, FYNNEI. There are 14 residues in the CDR3. Deletions cut 3 bases from V and 6 bases from J, with 15 bases between. CDR3 sequence reads: CASSDPPRVAEQYF. The CDR3 DNA reads as TGTGCCAGCAGTGACCCCCCCCGCGTCGCCGAGCAGTACTTC.

The rearrangement links TRBV5-8 to TRBJ2-5; 7 positions match TRBD1. J was trimmed by 5 bases and V by 1 base; bases with no gene match: 8. Germline-derived CDR1 and CDR2 are SGHTS and YDEGEE. The CDR3 spans 15 residues. This chain's CDR3 is CASSLFTGVGETQYF. CDR3 nucleotide sequence: TGTGCCAGCAGCTTGTTCACAGGGGTGGGGGAGACCCAGTACTTC.

The chain is built from TRBV5-6 and TRBJ2-3; D may be TRBD2 (6 bases). The germline V gene has CDR1 SGHDT and CDR2 YYEEEE. Trimming pared 4 bases from V and 2 bases from J, leaving 17 bases between. CDR3 length: 16 amino acids. In DNA, the CDR3 is TGTGCCAGCAGCACCCGGGGGTACGTACCCACAGATACGCAGTATTTT. This codes for CASSTRGYVPTDTQYF.

V usage is TRBV6-5 and J usage is TRBJ2-4, with D unclear. CDR1 is MNHEY and CDR2 is SVGAGI in the germline V gene. This CDR3 is 14 amino acids long. With 0 bases removed from V and 2 bases from J, the gap between germline ends came to 5 bases. The chain's CDR3 is CASSYSSSKNIQYF. CDR3 DNA sequence: TGTGCCAGCAGTTACTCCAGTTCCAAAAACATTCAGTACTTC.

The chain uses TRBV7-2 and TRBJ2-6, with TRBD1 identical over 11 bases. The CDR3 sequence is 19 residues long. V lost 1 base, J lost 4 bases, and 9 bases stayed unmatched. Germline V CDR1 and CDR2: SGHTA, FQGNSA. The CDR3 bases are TGTGCCAGCAGCTTAGTAAGCGGGACAGGGGGGTTCGGGGCCAACGTCCTGACTTTC. Protein product: CASSLVSGTGGFGANVLTF.

The rearrangement uses TRBV7-9 and TRBJ2-5, with no clear D. The germline V and J ends were trimmed by 2 bases and 2 bases, with 12 bases remaining between them. This CDR3 is built from 15 residues. Germline CDR1 is SEHNR and CDR2 is FQNEAQ (reference sequence). The CDR3 bases are TGTGCCAGCAGCTTATTTGCCAGTGAACAAGAGACCCAGTACTTC. It specifies CASSLFASEQETQYF.

This clone was counted once. The V and J genes are TRBV7-2 and TRBJ1-1; TRBD1 matches 9 bases. This CDR3 region has 14 residues. CDR1 and CDR2 (germline): SGHTA, FQGNSA. Trimming took 5 bases from V and 5 from J; bases not matched to a gene: 6. The CDR3: CASSRGTGMTEAFF. In DNA form, the CDR3 reads TGTGCCAGCAGCCGAGGGACAGGGATGACTGAAGCTTTCTTT.

V is TRBV10-3 and J is TRBJ2-2; D unresolved. Trimming stripped 1 base from V and 4 bases from J, with 10 bases between. The CDR3 runs to 15 residues. The germline V gene has CDR1 ENHRY and CDR2 SYGVKD. The CDR3 sequence: CAISEFNTFTGELFF. The CDR3 DNA is TGTGCCATCAGTGAGTTTAATACTTTCACCGGGGAGCTGTTTTTT.

This clone was observed once. The V gene is TRBV27, the J gene TRBJ1-3, with a tentative D call TRBD1 (5 bases). The CDR3 length is 15 residues. From germline, CDR1 is MNHEY and CDR2 SMNVEV (reference sequence). Between the trimmed V and J ends, which lost 6 bases and 0 bases, there was a span of 12 bases. CDR3 nucleotides: TGTGCCAGCAGCCGAGACAGCTACTCTGGAAACACCATATATTTT. Translating gives CASSRDSYSGNTIYF.

The CDR3 region is CASSSLTIETQYF. CDR3 DNA sequence: TGTGCCAGCAGTAGTCTGACAATCGAGACCCAGTACTTC. The V call is TRBV27, the J call TRBJ2-5, with D uncertain. The germline CDR1 and CDR2 sequences are MNHEY and SMNVEV (reference sequence). The V gene lost 5 bases and the J gene lost 5 bases, with 12 bases spanning the gap. This CDR3 is 13 amino acids long.